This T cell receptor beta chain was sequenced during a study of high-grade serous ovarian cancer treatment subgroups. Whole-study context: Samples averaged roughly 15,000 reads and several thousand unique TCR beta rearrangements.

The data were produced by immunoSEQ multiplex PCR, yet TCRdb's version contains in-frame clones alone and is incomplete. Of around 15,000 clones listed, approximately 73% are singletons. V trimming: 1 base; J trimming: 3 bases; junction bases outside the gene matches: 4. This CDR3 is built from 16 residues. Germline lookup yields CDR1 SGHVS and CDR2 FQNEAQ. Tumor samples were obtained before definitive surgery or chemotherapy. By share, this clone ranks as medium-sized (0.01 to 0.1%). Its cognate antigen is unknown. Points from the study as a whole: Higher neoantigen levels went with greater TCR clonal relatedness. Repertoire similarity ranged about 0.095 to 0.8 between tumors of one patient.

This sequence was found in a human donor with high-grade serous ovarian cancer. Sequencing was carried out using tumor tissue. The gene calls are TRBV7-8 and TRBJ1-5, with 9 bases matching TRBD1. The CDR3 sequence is CASSLVGTGYNQPQHF. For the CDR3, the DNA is TGTGCCAGCAGCTTAGTGGGGACAGGGTACAATCAGCCCCAGCATTTT.